This TCR beta chain was identified in a study of cytomegalovirus exposure and HLA in healthy donors. Study findings and constraints: Clusters of TCRs from the first cohort tended to co-occur in the 130 or so validation repertoires (as a later analysis found). In vitro work confirmed that a few CMV-associated chains recognize CMV antigens. TCR sequences were mostly rare, though some public TCRs occurred in many donors.

This table comes from immunoSEQ multiplex PCR, and its TCRdb copy is limited to in-frame clones, with some not included. The profile shows roughly 190,000 clones, approximately 86% of them singletons. As to this clone: Its antigen is unknown.

These donors were members of the roughly 120-subject validation cohort, a group separate from the approximately 670-subject first cohort. From germline, CDR1 is MNHEY and CDR2 SMNVEV (reference sequence). The CDR3 is made up of 15 amino acids. Trimming left V 8 bases short and J 5 bases short, with 22 bases between. V gene TRBV27 combines with J gene TRBJ2-7, with a possible D match to TRBD2 (5 bases). The source of this sequence is a man aged 30 to 39 in good health and CMV-seropositive. Sample: PBMCs. CDR3 DNA: TGTGCCAGCGGTCTCCGTTTAGACGGGGTCGACGAGCAGTACTTC. It specifies CASGLRLDGVDEQYF.